This TCR beta chain derives from a study of T-cell memory formation after mild COVID-19. Findings of the study overall: The main location of contracting CD4+ clones was CM and EM, and that of contracting CD8+ clones was EMRA. The appearance of some responding clones in pre-infection memory suggested that cross-reactive memory joined. Clones that contracted from day 15 to 85 were balanced CD4/CD8, while later expanders leaned CD4+.

This CDR3 is built from 14 residues. The V end was cut by 3 bases, the J end by 4 bases, with 11 bases between. Germline V gene lookup returns CDR1 SGHAT and CDR2 FQNNGV. 5'RACE primed at constant segments yielded TCR alpha and TCR beta cDNA libraries bearing sample barcodes and UMIs. TCRdb reanalysed the 5' RACE reads using MiXCR and keeps one entry per CDR3 protein. The sample carries around 390,000 distinct CDR3 sequences, 16% recorded once. In the case of this clonotype: Its antigen is not known.

The origin of this receptor is a man younger than 30 who had mild COVID-19 (a few samples of this study predate the infection). Cell type and time point are not known. This sequence joins TRBV11-2 and TRBJ2-3; D unresolved. The material sequenced was PBMCs or a T cell subset sorted from them (not recorded which). CDR3: CASSFLGFADTQYF. The DNA of the CDR3 is TGTGCCAGCAGCTTTCTAGGGTTCGCAGATACGCAGTATTTT.